The 30 T cell receptor beta chains reported below all come from one sample, sequenced in a study of Graves' ophthalmopathy and Graves' hyperthyroidism. Amplification from RNA transcripts yielded the TCR beta CDR3 regions. HTBI primers were employed in first-round RT-PCR, then a second-round multiplex PCR followed. Using its own MiXCR run on the multiplex PCR reads, TCRdb lists one record per CDR3 protein. Here the sample spans hundreds of thousands of distinct CDR3 sequences, about two fifths being singletons. The sequenced sample consisted of peripheral blood. These receptors originate from an adult man with Graves' ophthalmopathy.

This clonotype was recorded many times. The V and J genes are TRBV7-9 and TRBJ1-6, with TRBD1 matching 8 bases. V shed 6 bases and J 9 bases; nucleotides not matched to a gene: 7. Germline V gene sequence: CDR1 SEHNR, CDR2 FQNEAQ (reference sequence). The CDR3 is 14 amino acids. The CDR3 reads CASRGTGDSSPLHF. CDR3 coding DNA: TGTGCCAGCAGGGGGACAGGTGATAGTTCACCCCTCCACTTT. Full variable domain (outside the CDR3, taken from reference TRBV7-9 and TRBJ1-6): DTGVSQNPRHKITKRGQNVTFRCDPISEHNRLYWYRQTLGQGPEFLTYFQNEAQLEKSRLLSDRFSAERPKGSFSTLEIQRTEQGDSAMYLCASRGTGDSSPLHFGNGTRLTVT.

This clonotype was observed at least ten times. This chain's CDR3 is CASRETGISVPLHF. The CDR3 region has the DNA TGTGCCAGCAGGGAGACAGGGATTTCTGTTCCCCTCCACTTT. This chain joins TRBV11-2 and TRBJ1-6; 7 nucleotides align to TRBD1. This CDR3 contains 14 residues. CDR1 is SGHAT, CDR2 FQNNGV, per germline. The J segment lost 13 bases and the V segment lost 6 bases, leaving 12 bases of the junction unmatched.

This clonotype was seen a single time. The CDR3 here is CASSRDTSLGTEAFF. The CDR3 DNA reads TGTGCCAGCAGCCGGGACACCTCTTTGGGGACTGAAGCTTTCTTT. This rearrangement joins TRBV7-9 to TRBJ1-1; TRBD1 might be the D (6 bases). Germline V gene sequence: CDR1 SEHNR, CDR2 FQNEAQ (reference sequence). The length of the CDR3 is 15 residues. V was shortened by 5 bases and J by 5 bases, with 18 bases between the two germline ends.

The chain joins TRBV7-9 to TRBJ2-7; D assignment may be TRBD1 or TRBD2 (5 bases each). The CDR3 is made up of 14 amino acids. Per the germline V gene, CDR1 is SEHNR and CDR2 is FQNEAQ (reference sequence). V lost 5 bases, J lost 2 bases, and 13 bases lay in between. The CDR3 bases are TGTGCCAGCAGCATGTCCGGGACGGCCTACGAGCAGTACTTC. Translation: CASSMSGTAYEQYF.

Concerning this clonotype itself: A read error may explain this, as a much larger clone is one base away. In this CDR3 the conserved last residue, phenylalanine or tryptophan, is missing, so a read error is likely. V gene TRBV19 combines with J gene TRBJ1-2, with 9 bases aligning to TRBD1. Germline V gene lookup returns CDR1 LNHDA and CDR2 SQIVND (reference sequence). V shed 5 bases and J 8 bases; nucleotides not matched to a gene: 12. CDR3 length: 15 residues. The CDR3: CASSRRTGESYGYTL. In nucleotides, the CDR3 is TGTGCCAGTAGTCGCCGGACAGGGGAGAGCTACGGCTACACCCTC.

This clonotype appeared a few times. This sequence joins TRBV27 and TRBJ2-5; a possible D gene is TRBD2 (5 bases). Germline CDR1 is MNHEY and CDR2 is SMNVEV (reference sequence). The V end lost 4 bases, the J end lost 5 bases, and 17 bases lay between the germline ends. This CDR3 comprises 15 residues. The CDR3 bases are TGTGCCAGCAGTTCCCAGTACGGGGTCGGGGAGACCCAGTACTTC. This sequence encodes CASSSQYGVGETQYF.

On this clonotype itself: This may be a read error, as it is one base from a much larger clone. The chain employs TRBV10-3 and TRBJ1-2; D gene uncertain. The CDR3 length is 13 residues. The germline V gene encodes CDR1 ENHRY and CDR2 SYGVKD. V lost 6 bases to trimming and J lost 0 bases, with 8 bases between them. CDR3 DNA: TGTGCCATCAGCAAACAGACTAACTATGGCTACACCTTC. Translation gives CAISKQTNYGYTF.

This chain joins TRBV20-1 and TRBJ2-7; the match to TRBD1 covers 9 bases. The ends lost 0 bases at V and 1 base at J; junction bases unmatched: 4. There are 15 residues in the CDR3. Germline V CDR1 and CDR2: DFQATT, SNEGSKA (reference sequence). This CDR3 reads CSARDPGQGSYEQYF. DNA of the CDR3: TGCAGTGCTAGAGATCCGGGACAGGGTTCCTACGAGCAGTACTTC.

This chain links TRBV5-1 with TRBJ2-3, with 12 bases identical to TRBD1. Unmatched junction bases numbered 13, after V lost 0 bases and J lost 5 bases. The CDR3 runs 19 residues. From germline, CDR1 is SGHRS and CDR2 YFSETQ. DNA for the CDR3: TGCGCCAGCAGCTTGGCCCCACTCACCGGGACAGGGGGCTTAGATACGCAGTATTTT. Translation: CASSLAPLTGTGGLDTQYF.

In this sample, this clonotype turned up many times. The chain has TRBV15 and TRBJ2-7; weak D call: TRBD2 (6 bases). The CDR3 runs 13 residues. Deletions cut 2 bases from V and 5 bases from J, with 10 bases between. Germline CDR1 reads LNHNV; CDR2 reads YYDKDF (reference sequence). CDR3 loop: CATSRRGGNEQYF. CDR3 in DNA: TGTGCCACCAGCAGACGGGGCGGGAACGAGCAGTACTTC.

This clonotype has a count of ten or more. This sequence joins TRBV20-1 and TRBJ1-5, with D unclear. V was shortened by 6 bases and J by 0 bases, with 9 bases between the two germline ends. Germline loops: CDR1 DFQATT, CDR2 SNEGSKA (reference sequence). The CDR3 is made up of 13 amino acids. In DNA form, the CDR3 reads TGCAGTGCAAAAGCGACTAGCAATCAGCCCCAGCATTTT. This codes for CSAKATSNQPQHF.

Note on this clonotype: A read error is possible here, since a much larger clone lies one base away. The CDR3 DNA is TGCGCCGGCAGTGATCTAACTGGGACAGGGAACACTGAAGCTTTCTTT. Its protein is CAGSDLTGTGNTEAFF. The V gene is TRBV10-2, the J gene TRBJ1-1, with TRBD1 identical over 8 bases. The CDR3 totals 16 residues. Germline V lookup: CDR1 WSHSY, CDR2 SAAADI.

This clonotype was counted between two and nine times. This chain links TRBV30 with TRBJ2-7; 9 nucleotides align to TRBD1. CDR1 is GTSNPN, CDR2 SVGIG, per germline (reference sequence). V lost 3 bases, J lost 5 bases, and 11 bases stayed unmatched. The CDR3 length is 15 residues. In DNA, the CDR3 is TGTGCCTGGAGGACACCGGACAGGGGAAAAAACGAGCAGTACTTC. Amino acid sequence: CAWRTPDRGKNEQYF.

The rearrangement links TRBV5-1 to TRBJ1-1; TRBD1 matches at 10 bases. Germline CDR1 reads SGHRS; CDR2 reads YFSETQ. The CDR3 is made up of 14 amino acids. Trimming removed 2 bases from V and 7 bases from J; junction bases left unmatched: 5. CDR3 sequence: CASSLGTGDNEAFF. The CDR3 region has the DNA TGCGCCAGCAGCTTAGGGACAGGGGACAATGAAGCTTTCTTT.

The V gene is TRBV11-2, the J gene TRBJ1-5; D not certain. V dropped 4 bases and J dropped 4 bases, with 26 bases sitting between them. This CDR3 contains 19 residues. The germline V gene encodes CDR1 SGHAT and CDR2 FQNNGV. Written as DNA, the CDR3 is TGTGCCAGCAGCTCCCCTATCGGACGCAGTGGGAAACTGAATCAGCCCCAGCATTTT. Protein sequence: CASSSPIGRSGKLNQPQHF.

The sample holds many counts of this clonotype. CDR3 nucleotides: TGTGCCAGCAGCCGACTAGCGGCATACGAGCAGTACTTC. This translates into CASSRLAAYEQYF. V and J are TRBV3-1 and TRBJ2-7, with 9 bases identical to TRBD2. The germline gives CDR1 LGHDT, CDR2 YNNKEL (reference sequence). The CDR3 loop spans 13 amino acids. Trimming at V came to 4 bases and at J to 4 bases, leaving 2 bases not matched to a gene.

The rearrangement links TRBV7-2 to TRBJ2-5; D possibly corresponds to TRBD1 (6 bases). CDR3 size: 16 residues. The V gene lost 6 bases and the J gene lost 2 bases, with 19 bases spanning the gap. CDR1 and CDR2 from the germline V gene are SGHTA and FQGNSA. This chain's CDR3 is CASRAGVRSNQETQYF. CDR3 in DNA: TGTGCCAGCAGGGCAGGGGTGCGGAGCAATCAAGAGACCCAGTACTTC.

This clonotype was recorded at least ten times. The chain employs TRBV29-1 and TRBJ1-2; D not resolved. The CDR3 consists of 12 residues. Germline CDR1 is SQVTM and CDR2 is ANQGSEA. Trimming stripped 1 base from V and 7 bases from J, with 10 bases between. The CDR3, as DNA: TGCAGCGTTGAAGGGCGGGGTTCTGGCTACACCTTC. Translated: CSVEGRGSGYTF. Looking up the rest from reference TRBV29-1 and TRBJ1-2 gives the full variable domain: SAVISQKPSRDICQRGTSLTIQCQVDSQVTMMFWYRQQPGQSLTLIATANQGSEATYESGFVIDKFPISRPNLTFSTLTVSNMSPEDSSIYLCSVEGRGSGYTFGSGTRLTVV.

The table lists this clonotype with many counts. V and J are TRBV6-5 and TRBJ2-7; 11 bases match TRBD1. The V gene's germline CDR1 is MNHEY and CDR2 SVGAGI. The CDR3 has 15 amino acids. With V trimmed by 0 bases and J by 3 bases, 1 base remained unmatched. CDR3 coding DNA: TGTGCCAGCAGTTACTCCGGGACAGGGGGCTACGAGCAGTACTTC. Protein product: CASSYSGTGGYEQYF.

This clonotype has ten or more counts. The V and J genes are TRBV14 and TRBJ2-2; D not certain. The CDR3 extends over 12 amino acids. V gave up 6 bases and J gave up 6 bases, with 8 bases separating them. Per germline, CDR1 SGHDN and CDR2 FVKESK. The CDR3 spells CASSPNSGELFF. In nucleotides, the CDR3 is TGTGCCAGCAGTCCTAACTCCGGGGAGCTGTTTTTT.

This clonotype was detected only a few times. V and J are TRBV10-3 and TRBJ2-7; D is uncertain. The V gene's germline CDR1 is ENHRY and CDR2 SYGVKD. The CDR3 has 15 residues. Between the trimmed V and J ends, which lost 0 bases and 2 bases, there was a span of 11 bases. The DNA of the CDR3 is TGTGCCATCAGTGAGTCCGGGTATTTCACCTACGAGCAGTACTTC. The encoded protein is CAISESGYFTYEQYF.

V usage is TRBV29-1 and J usage is TRBJ1-2; D unresolved. Between the trimmed V and J ends, which lost 8 bases and 6 bases, there was a span of 19 bases. The CDR3 is 13 amino acids. Germline loops: CDR1 SQVTM, CDR2 ANQGSEA. The CDR3 loop is CSLAGSQDHGYTF. CDR3 coding DNA: TGCAGCTTGGCGGGGTCGCAGGACCATGGCTACACCTTC.

This chain connects TRBV15 to TRBJ2-7, with a possible D match to TRBD1 (6 bases). Germline V CDR1 and CDR2: LNHNV, YYDKDF (reference sequence). The CDR3 consists of 8 residues. The CDR3 DNA sequence: TGTGCCACCAGCAGGAACAGGGTT. It encodes CATSRNRV.

This clonotype was counted between two and nine times. The chain employs TRBV7-2 and TRBJ2-2; TRBD1 matches at 9 bases. V trimming: 5 bases; J trimming: 6 bases; junction bases outside the gene matches: 10. CDR1 and CDR2 from the germline V gene are SGHTA and FQGNSA. The CDR3 has 16 amino acids. The CDR3, as DNA: TGTGCCAGCAGCCGCCGGTCGGGACAGGGATCCGGGGAGCTGTTTTTT. It yields the protein CASSRRSGQGSGELFF.

The V gene is TRBV7-3, the J gene TRBJ1-5; TRBD1 agrees at 8 bases. The CDR3 length is 15 residues. With 5 bases clipped from V and 3 bases from J, the junction kept 6 bases outside the gene matches. CDR1 and CDR2 from the germline V gene are SGHTA and FQGTGA. For the CDR3, the DNA is TGTGCCAGCAGCAAAGGACAGGGATACAATCAGCCCCAGCATTTT. Translated: CASSKGQGYNQPQHF.

The V call is TRBV29-1, the J call TRBJ2-5; 9 positions agree with TRBD2. The germline CDR1 and CDR2 sequences are SQVTM and ANQGSEA. Germline trimming cut 6 bases from V and 2 bases from J; bases unmatched to any gene: 7. This CDR3 contains 14 residues. The CDR3 is CSVGETSGQETQYF. CDR3 nucleotide sequence: TGCAGCGTGGGTGAGACTAGCGGTCAAGAGACCCAGTACTTC. The full variable domain, rest sourced from reference TRBV29-1 and TRBJ2-5, is SAVISQKPSRDICQRGTSLTIQCQVDSQVTMMFWYRQQPGQSLTLIATANQGSEATYESGFVIDKFPISRPNLTFSTLTVSNMSPEDSSIYLCSVGETSGQETQYFGPGTRLLVL.

This chain links TRBV2 with TRBJ1-3, with no clear D. From germline, CDR1 is SNHLY and CDR2 FYNNEI. V lost 7 bases, J lost 1 base, and 8 bases lay in between. This CDR3 spans 13 amino acids. CDR3 DNA: TGTGCCAGCACGCAGATATCTGGAAACACCATATATTTT. This translates into CASTQISGNTIYF.

This clonotype has ten or more counts. V usage is TRBV6-6 and J usage is TRBJ2-7, with D tentatively TRBD2 (6 bases). V lost 2 bases to trimming and J lost 0 bases, with 8 bases between them. The CDR3 has 14 amino acids. CDR1 MNHNY and CDR2 SVGAGI come from the germline V gene (reference sequence). The CDR3 DNA reads TGTGCCAGCAGTTACGTCGGGAGCTCCTACGAGCAGTACTTC. Its translation is CASSYVGSSYEQYF.

This clonotype was recorded many times. This rearrangement joins TRBV7-9 to TRBJ2-5, with a possible D match to TRBD2 (6 bases). This CDR3 is 15 amino acids long. The ends were cut back, 2 bases at V and 2 bases at J, with 12 bases in the middle. Germline values: CDR1 SEHNR, CDR2 FQNEAQ (reference sequence). The DNA of the CDR3 is TGTGCCAGCAGCTTACTAAGCGGGCTTCAAGAGACCCAGTACTTC. Translating gives CASSLLSGLQETQYF.

As concerns this clonotype: The junction and the germline gene differ at one end; a read error may be behind it. The chain uses TRBV2 and TRBJ2-2; TRBD2 agrees at 12 bases. The CDR3 is 16 amino acids. The germline CDR1 and CDR2 sequences are SNHLY and FYNNEI. The CDR3 sequence: CASSEGLAGHTGELFF. The CDR3 DNA reads TGTGCCAGCAGCGAAGGACTAGCGGGACACACCGGGGAGCTGTTTTTT.